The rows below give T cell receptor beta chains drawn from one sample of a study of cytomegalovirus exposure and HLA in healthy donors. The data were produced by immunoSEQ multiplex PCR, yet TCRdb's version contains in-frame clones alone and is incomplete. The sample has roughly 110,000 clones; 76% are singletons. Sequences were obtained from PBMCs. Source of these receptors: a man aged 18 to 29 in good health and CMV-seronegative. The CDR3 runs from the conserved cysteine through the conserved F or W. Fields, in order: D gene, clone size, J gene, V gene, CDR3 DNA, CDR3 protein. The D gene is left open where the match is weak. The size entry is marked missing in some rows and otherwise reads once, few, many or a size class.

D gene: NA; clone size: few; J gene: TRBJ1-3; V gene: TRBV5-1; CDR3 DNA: TGCGCCAGCAGCTTCCGCTCTGGAAACACCATATATTTT; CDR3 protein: CASSFRSGNTIYF
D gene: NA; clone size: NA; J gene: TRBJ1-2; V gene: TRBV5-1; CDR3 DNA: TGCGCCAGCAGCTTGTCGGCAGGGGAAAGAGGCTACACCTTC; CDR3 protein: CASSLSAGERGYTF
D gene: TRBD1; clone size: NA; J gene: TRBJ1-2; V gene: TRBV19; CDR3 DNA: TGTGCCAGTAGTACCCGCCACGACAGGGACTATGGCTACACCTTC; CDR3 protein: CASSTRHDRDYGYTF
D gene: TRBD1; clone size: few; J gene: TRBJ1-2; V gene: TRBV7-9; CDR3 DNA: TGTGCCAGCAGCTGGGGACAGGGAGACGGCTACACCTTC; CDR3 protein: CASSWGQGDGYTF
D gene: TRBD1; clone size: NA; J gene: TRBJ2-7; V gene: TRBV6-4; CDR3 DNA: TGTGCCAGCAGGGACAGGGGGCGAAGGCCCTACGAGCAGTACTTC; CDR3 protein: CASRDRGRRPYEQYF
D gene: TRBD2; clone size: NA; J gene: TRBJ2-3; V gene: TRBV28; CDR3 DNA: TGTGCCAGCTTAATCGCGGGGGGGCCCACAGATACGCAGTATTTT; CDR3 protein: CASLIAGGPTDTQYF
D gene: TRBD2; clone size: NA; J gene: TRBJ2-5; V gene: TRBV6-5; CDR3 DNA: TGTGCCAGCAGTTATACGTCCGGGGGGGAGACCCAGTACTTC; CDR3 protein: CASSYTSGGETQYF
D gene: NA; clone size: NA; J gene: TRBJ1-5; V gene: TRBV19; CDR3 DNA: TGTGCCAGTAGTCCCGTAAATAGCAATCAGCCCCAGCATTTT; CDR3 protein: CASSPVNSNQPQHF
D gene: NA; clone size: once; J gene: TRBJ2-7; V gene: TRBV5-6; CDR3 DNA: TGTGCCAGCAGCTTGGTGGCTCAGGGCGTGAACGAGCAGTACTTC; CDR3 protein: CASSLVAQGVNEQYF
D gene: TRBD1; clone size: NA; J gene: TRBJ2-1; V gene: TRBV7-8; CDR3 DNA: TGTGCCAGCAGCTTAGCGGGACAGGGAAATGAGCAGTTCTTC; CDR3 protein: CASSLAGQGNEQFF
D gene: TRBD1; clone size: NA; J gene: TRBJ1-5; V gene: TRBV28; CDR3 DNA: TGTGCCAGCAGTTTATGGAGGGGGCTAGGGAATCAGCCCCAGCATTTT; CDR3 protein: CASSLWRGLGNQPQHF
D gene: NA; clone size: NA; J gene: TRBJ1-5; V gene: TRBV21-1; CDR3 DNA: TGTGCCAGCAGAACAGGGGGGCCAGGGGTAAATCAGCCCCAGCATTTT; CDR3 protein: CASRTGGPGVNQPQHF
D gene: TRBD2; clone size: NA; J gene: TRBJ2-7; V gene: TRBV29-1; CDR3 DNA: TGCAGCGTTGAAGGACTCGGCGGGGGCGAGCAGTACTTC; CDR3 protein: CSVEGLGGGEQYF
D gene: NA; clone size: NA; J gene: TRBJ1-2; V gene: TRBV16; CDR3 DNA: TGTGCCAGCAGCCATGGAGGTGGCTATGGCTACACCTTC; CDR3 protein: CASSHGGGYGYTF
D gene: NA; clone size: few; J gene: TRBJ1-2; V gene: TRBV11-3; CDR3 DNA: TGTGCCAGCAGGGGAGGGATCAGCATCAGGTATGGCTACACCTTC; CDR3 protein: CASRGGISIRYGYTF
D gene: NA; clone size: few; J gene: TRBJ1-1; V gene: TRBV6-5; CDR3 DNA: TGTGCCAGCAGTTACTCAGTACAGGGAAGGACTGAAGCTTTCTTT; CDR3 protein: CASSYSVQGRTEAFF
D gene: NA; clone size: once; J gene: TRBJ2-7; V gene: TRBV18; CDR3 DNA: TGTGCCAGCTCACCAAGGGGCGAGCAGTACTTC; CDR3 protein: CASSPRGEQYF
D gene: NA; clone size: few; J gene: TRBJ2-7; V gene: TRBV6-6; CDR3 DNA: TGTGCCAGCAGTTACTCGATCGCGTACGAGCAGTACTTC; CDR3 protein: CASSYSIAYEQYF
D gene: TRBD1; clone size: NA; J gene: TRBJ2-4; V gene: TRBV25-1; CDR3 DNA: TGTGCCAGCAGTGAGGGACAGGGAGAAAACATTCAGTACTTC; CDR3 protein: CASSEGQGENIQYF
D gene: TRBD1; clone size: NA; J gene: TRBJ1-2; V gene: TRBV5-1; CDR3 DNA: TGCGCCAGCAGCCCTGAGGGGACAGATTATGGCTACACCTTC; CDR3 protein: CASSPEGTDYGYTF
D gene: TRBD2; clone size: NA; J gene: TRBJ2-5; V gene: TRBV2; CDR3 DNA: TGTGCCAGCAGTGAAAATTCGGGGGGGGCACGGACCCAGTACTTC; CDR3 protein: CASSENSGGARTQYF
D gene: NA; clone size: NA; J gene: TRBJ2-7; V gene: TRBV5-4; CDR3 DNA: TGTGCCAGCAGCCCGCGGACCCGAGGGGAGCAGTACTTC; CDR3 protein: CASSPRTRGEQYF
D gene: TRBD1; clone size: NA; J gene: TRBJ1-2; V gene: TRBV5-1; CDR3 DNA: TGCGCCAGCAGCTTGGGGGCAGGGACAGCTTATGGCTACACCTTC; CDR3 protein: CASSLGAGTAYGYTF
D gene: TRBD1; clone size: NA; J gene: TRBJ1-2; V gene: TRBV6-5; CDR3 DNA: TGTGCCAGCAGTTACTCGAGCAGGGGGGTCTATGGCTACACCTTC; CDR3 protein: CASSYSSRGVYGYTF
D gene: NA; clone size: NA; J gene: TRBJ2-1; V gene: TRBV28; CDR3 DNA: TGTGCCAGCAGTACTTTGACAACCGAGCAGTTCTTC; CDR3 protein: CASSTLTTEQFF
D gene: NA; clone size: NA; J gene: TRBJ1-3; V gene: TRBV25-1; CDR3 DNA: TGTGCCAGCAGTGATACAGTCGTTTCTGGAAACACCATATATTTT; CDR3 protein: CASSDTVVSGNTIYF
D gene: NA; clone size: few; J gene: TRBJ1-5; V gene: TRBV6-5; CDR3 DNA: TGTGCCAGCAGAGATACAGGGCTAGACAGTCAGCCCCAGCATTTT; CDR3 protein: CASRDTGLDSQPQHF
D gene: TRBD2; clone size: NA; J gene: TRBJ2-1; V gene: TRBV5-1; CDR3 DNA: TGCGCCAGCAGCCCCGGCTGGGGGGGACACAATGAGCAGTTCTTC; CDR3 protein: CASSPGWGGHNEQFF
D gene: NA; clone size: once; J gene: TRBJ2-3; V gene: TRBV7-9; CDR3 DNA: TGTGCCAGCAGCTTCAGGACTAGGGGGGACACAGATACGCAGTATTTT; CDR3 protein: CASSFRTRGDTDTQYF
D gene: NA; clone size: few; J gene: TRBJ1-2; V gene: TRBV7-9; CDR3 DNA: TGTGCCACCGAGTGGGCAGAACTCTATGGCTACACCTTC; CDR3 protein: CATEWAELYGYTF
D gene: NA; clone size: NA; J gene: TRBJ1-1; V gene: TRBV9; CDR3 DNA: TGTGCCAGCAGCGTCGGCGTGGCGGGGGTGAACACTGAAGCTTTCTTT; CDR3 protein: CASSVGVAGVNTEAFF
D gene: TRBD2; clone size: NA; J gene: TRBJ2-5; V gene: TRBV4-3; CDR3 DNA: TGCGCCAGCAGCCAAGATAGGCGACGGGGAGGGGAAGAGACCCAGTACTTC; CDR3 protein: CASSQDRRRGGEETQYF
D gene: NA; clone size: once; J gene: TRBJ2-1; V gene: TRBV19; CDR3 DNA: TGTGCCAGTAATTACCTCGGGGACAATGAGCAGTTCTTC; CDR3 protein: CASNYLGDNEQFF
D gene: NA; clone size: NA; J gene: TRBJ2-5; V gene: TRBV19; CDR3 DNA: TGTGCCAGTAGTATAATGCAGGGAGGAGAGACCCAGTACTTC; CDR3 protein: CASSIMQGGETQYF
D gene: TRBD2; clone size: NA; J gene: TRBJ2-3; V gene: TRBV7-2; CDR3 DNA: TGTGCCAGCAGCTTATGGGACGGGGGGGCCGATACGCAGTATTTT; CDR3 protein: CASSLWDGGADTQYF
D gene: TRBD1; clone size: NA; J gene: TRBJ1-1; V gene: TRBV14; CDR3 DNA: TGTGCCAGCAGCCAAATCAGGGGGAGGAGTAACACTGAAGCTTTCTTT; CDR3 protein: CASSQIRGRSNTEAFF
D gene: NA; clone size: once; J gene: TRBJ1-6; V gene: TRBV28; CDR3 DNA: TGTGCCAGCAGTTCGGGTGGGGACACTTCAAATTCACCCCTCCACTTT; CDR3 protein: CASSSGGDTSNSPLHF
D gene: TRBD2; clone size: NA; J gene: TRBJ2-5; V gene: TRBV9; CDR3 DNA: TGTGCCAGCAGCGTAGGGACTAGCCTTTCGGAGACCCAGTACTTC; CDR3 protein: CASSVGTSLSETQYF
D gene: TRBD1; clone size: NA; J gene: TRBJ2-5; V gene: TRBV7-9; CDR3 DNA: TGTGCCAGCAGGGACAGGGAGACCCAGTACTTC; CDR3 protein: CASRDRETQYF
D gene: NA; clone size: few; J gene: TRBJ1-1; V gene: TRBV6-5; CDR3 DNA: TGTGCCAGCAGGGACTTCACTGAAGCTTTCTTT; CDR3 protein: CASRDFTEAFF
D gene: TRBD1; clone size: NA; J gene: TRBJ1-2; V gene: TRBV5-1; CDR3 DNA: TGCGCCAGCAGCCCCACTGCTATACAGGGGGTTGGCTACACCTTC; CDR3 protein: CASSPTAIQGVGYTF
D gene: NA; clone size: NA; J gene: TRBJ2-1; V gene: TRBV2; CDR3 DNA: TGTGCCAGCAGTGAATCCGGCAGGGACAATGAGCAGTTCTTC; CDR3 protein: CASSESGRDNEQFF
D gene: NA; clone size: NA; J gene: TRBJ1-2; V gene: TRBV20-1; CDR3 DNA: TGCAGTGCTAGAGACCCATATGGCTACACCTTC; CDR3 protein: CSARDPYGYTF
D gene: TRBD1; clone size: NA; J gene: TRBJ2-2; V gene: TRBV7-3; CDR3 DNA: TGTGCCAGCAGCCCCCACCGACAGGGGGCGAGCGGGGAGCTGTTTTTT; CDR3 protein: CASSPHRQGASGELFF
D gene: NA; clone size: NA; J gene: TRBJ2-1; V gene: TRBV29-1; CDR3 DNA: TGCAGCGTTTGTACGACAGGTTTTTGTGAGGGCCAGTTCTTC; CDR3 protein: CSVCTTGFCEGQFF
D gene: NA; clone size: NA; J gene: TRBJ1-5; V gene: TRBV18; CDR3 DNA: TGTGCCAGCTCACGGGTACAGGTCCCGGGGGAGCCCCAGCATTTT; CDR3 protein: CASSRVQVPGEPQHF
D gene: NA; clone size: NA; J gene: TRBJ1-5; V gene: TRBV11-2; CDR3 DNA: TGTGCCAGCAGCTTTACAGGTATCAATCAGCCCCAGCATTTT; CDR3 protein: CASSFTGINQPQHF
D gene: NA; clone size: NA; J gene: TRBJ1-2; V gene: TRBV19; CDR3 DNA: TGTGCCAGTAGTAGACAGGTTACTAACTATGGCTACACCTTC; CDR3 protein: CASSRQVTNYGYTF
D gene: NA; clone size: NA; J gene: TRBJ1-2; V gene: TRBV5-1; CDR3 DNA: TGCGCCAGCAGCTTGAGGGACTATGGCTACCCCTTC; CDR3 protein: CASSLRDYGYPF
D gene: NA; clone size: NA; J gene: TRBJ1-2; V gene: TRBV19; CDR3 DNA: TGTGCCAGTACCGACAGAGCTAACTATGGCTACACCTTC; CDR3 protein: CASTDRANYGYTF
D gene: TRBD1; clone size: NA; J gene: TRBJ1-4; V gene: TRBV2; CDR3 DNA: TGTGCCAGCAGGGGGGGGACAGGGATAACTAATGAAAAACTGTTTTTT; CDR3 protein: CASRGGTGITNEKLFF
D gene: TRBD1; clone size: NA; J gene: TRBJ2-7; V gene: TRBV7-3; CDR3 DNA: TGTGCCAGCAGCTCCGGACAGGGGGAGGCCGAGCAGTACTTC; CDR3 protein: CASSSGQGEAEQYF
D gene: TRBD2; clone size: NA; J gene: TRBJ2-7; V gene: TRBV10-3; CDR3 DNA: TGTGCCATCAGGGAAGCGGGGAGGGAGCAGTACTTC; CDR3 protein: CAIREAGREQYF